This TCR beta chain was captured by sequencing in a study of blood T cell repertoires in COVID-19. This CDR3 is built from 13 residues. Germline loops: CDR1 SGHTS, CDR2 YDEGEE. V lost 4 bases, J lost 5 bases, and 5 bases stayed unmatched. The repertoire was sequenced with immunoSEQ multiplex PCR; TCRdb's copy has only in-frame clones and lacks some. The table shows tens of thousands of clones, with over 75% occurring only once. The sequence derives from an older woman with COVID-19, enrolled during active disease. Sample: peripheral blood. The genes are TRBV5-8 and TRBJ2-7, with TRBD1 identical over 8 bases. CDR3 in DNA: TGTGCCAGCAGCCGGGACAGGCACCACGAGCAGTACTTC. Translating it yields CASSRDRHHEQYF.